This T cell receptor (beta chain) came from a study of T cells after yellow fever vaccination. This clonotype was counted ten times or more. The V end was cut by 0 bases, the J end by 9 bases, with 14 bases between. Germline V gene sequence: CDR1 LGHDT, CDR2 YNNKEL (reference sequence). The CDR3 has 14 residues. TCRdb used MiXCR to reprocess the 5' RACE reads, holding one entry per CDR3 protein. This table has hundreds of thousands of distinct CDR3 sequences, around 3.6% appearing once. The source of this sequence is a man aged 18 to 29 who received the YFV17D yellow fever vaccine. V usage is TRBV3-1 and J usage is TRBJ2-5; no definite D call. The source material was PBMCs, sampled on the day of the yellow fever booster vaccination. The CDR3 reads CASSQEGPIGAQYF. CDR3 DNA sequence: TGTGCCAGCAGCCAAGAAGGCCCTATTGGGGCCCAGTACTTC.